This T cell receptor beta chain was sequenced for a study of cytomegalovirus exposure and HLA in healthy donors. Broader study findings: Clonal expansion, a later analysis showed, was greater in HLA-associated TCR beta chains than in equally common others. Some V segments could not be told apart, so they were left out, TRBV6-2 and TRBV6-3 among them. No immune exposure information besides CMV serostatus was available.

Germline V lookup: CDR1 ENHRY, CDR2 SYGVKD. CDR3 length equals 15 residues. The germline V and J ends were trimmed by 0 bases and 6 bases, with 14 bases remaining between them. This clone was counted only a few times. No antigen is known for it. 13 Jbeta primers and 60 Vbeta primers were used for the PCR. Assay used: immunoSEQ multiplex PCR; TCRdb lists only in-frame clones, some missing. The repertoire holds 140,000 to 150,000 clones, approximately 78% seen once, with around 2.9% in the top ten. The sample consisted of PBMCs. The V gene is TRBV10-3, the J gene TRBJ1-2, with D possibly being TRBD1 (6 bases). The source is a female donor in good health and CMV-seronegative. This CDR3 is CAISESVSGVNGYTF. As DNA, the CDR3 is TGTGCCATCAGTGAGTCGGTTTCAGGGGTGAATGGCTACACCTTC.